Following are 27 T cell receptor beta chains from one sample sequenced in a study of blood T cell repertoires in COVID-19. Sequencing was performed with immunoSEQ multiplex PCR; in TCRdb, only in-frame clones are kept and a portion is missing. The sample consists of some 100,000 clones, about nine tenths of them appearing once. The sample was peripheral blood. Every receptor here comes from a man aged 50-60 years with acute or convalescent COVID-19.

This clone was counted a few times. The chain is built from TRBV18 and TRBJ1-1; unclear D gene. CDR1 and CDR2 (germline): KGHSH, LQKENI. V lost 6 bases and J 0 bases, leaving 14 bases between the germline ends. The CDR3 is 15 residues long. DNA for the CDR3: TGTGCCAGCTCGCTTAGCAACCTGATGAACACTGAAGCTTTCTTT. This translates into CASSLSNLMNTEAFF.

J is TRBJ2-1 and V is TRBV2; 8 bases line up with TRBD2. The CDR3 is 14 amino acids. Germline CDR1 and CDR2: SNHLY and FYNNEI. V shed 8 bases, J shed 7 bases, and the junction held 10 bases outside the gene matches. The CDR3 reads CASGKRETVNEQFF. CDR3 in DNA: TGTGCCAGCGGGAAGCGGGAGACGGTGAATGAGCAGTTCTTC.

This clone showed up just once. This chain joins TRBV4-1 and TRBJ2-3, with a weak D call TRBD1 (6 bases). The CDR3 runs 16 residues. CDR1 is MGHRA, CDR2 YSYEKL, per germline. V gave up 3 bases and J gave up 3 bases, with 16 bases separating them. CDR3 sequence (DNA): TGCGCCAGCAGCCAGACCAGGGGCCGGGGTACAGATACGCAGTATTTT. Its translation: CASSQTRGRGTDTQYF.

The chain uses TRBV11-2 and TRBJ1-2, with 7 bases lining up with TRBD1. This CDR3 comprises 14 residues. J was trimmed by 5 bases and V by 0 bases; bases with no gene match: 3. Germline CDR1 is SGHAT and CDR2 is FQNNGV. CDR3 DNA sequence: TGTGCCAGCAGCTTAGACCCGACAGGGTATGGCTACACCTTC. Amino acid sequence: CASSLDPTGYGYTF.

J is TRBJ2-7 and V is TRBV5-6; perhaps D is TRBD1 or TRBD2 (5 bases each). Germline V gives CDR1 SGHDT, CDR2 YYEEEE. V was trimmed by 9 bases and J by 7 bases, leaving 20 bases between them. This CDR3 is built from 13 residues. The CDR3 nucleotides read TGTGCCACCAGGGAAAGCGGACGCCTGGAGCAGTACTTC. It yields the protein CATRESGRLEQYF.

The chain employs TRBV2 and TRBJ2-2; the D gene is possibly TRBD1 (6 bases). The germline V and J ends were trimmed by 6 bases and 5 bases, with 10 bases remaining between them. This CDR3 has 13 residues. The germline CDR1 and CDR2 sequences are SNHLY and FYNNEI. The CDR3 nucleotides are TGTGCCAGCAGCCAGGGGATAACCGGGGAGCTGTTTTTT. Protein: CASSQGITGELFF.

The chain recombines TRBV19 with TRBJ1-1; 9 nucleotides line up with TRBD1. Trimming cost V 6 bases and J 13 bases; bases outside gene matches: 15. The V gene's germline CDR1 is LNHDA and CDR2 SQIVND (reference sequence). This CDR3 has 14 residues. In DNA form, the CDR3 reads TGTGCCAGTAGACCGGGACAGGGCATAGTGCGGCGTTTCTTT. Amino acid sequence: CASRPGQGIVRRFF.

The rearrangement links TRBV30 to TRBJ1-2; 7 positions agree with TRBD1. Germline V gene lookup returns CDR1 GTSNPN and CDR2 SVGIG (reference sequence). V shed 0 bases and J 6 bases; nucleotides not matched to a gene: 4. The CDR3 is 13 amino acids. Here the CDR3 DNA reads TGTGCCTGGAGTGTAAAAGGGGGCGATGGCTACACCTTC. This encodes CAWSVKGGDGYTF.

The V call is TRBV21-1, the J call TRBJ2-7; TRBD1 is the table's D call and was not checked against the DNA. TRBV21-1 is reported as a pseudogene. CDR3 length equals 15 residues. This CDR3 is CASSKGTGGGDEQYF. The CDR3 DNA reads as TGTGCCAGCAGCAAGGGGACAGGGGGCGGCGACGAGCAGTACTTC.

The V gene is TRBV2, the J gene TRBJ2-5, with 7 bases fitting TRBD2. The CDR3 spans 14 residues. CDR1 and CDR2 from the germline V gene are SNHLY and FYNNEI. V dropped 6 bases and J dropped 7; count of bases not matched to a gene: 11. CDR3 in amino acids: CASRESGGPGTQYF. DNA for the CDR3: TGTGCCAGCAGAGAGTCGGGGGGTCCCGGGACCCAGTACTTC.

The CDR3 region is CASSQDGSPSGNQPQHF. The CDR3 DNA is TGTGCCAGCAGCCAAGACGGGTCTCCTAGTGGCAATCAGCCCCAGCATTTT. J is TRBJ1-5 and V is TRBV3-1 (or the pseudogene TRBV3-2); D is unresolved. CDR3 size: 17 residues. CDR1 LGHDT and CDR2 YNNKEL come from the germline V gene (reference sequence). V dropped 0 bases and J dropped 2 bases, with 14 bases sitting between them.

This clone is a singleton in its sample. The chain carries TRBV25-1 and TRBJ2-7; a possible D gene is TRBD2 (6 bases). CDR1 and CDR2 from the germline V gene are MGHDK and SYGVNS. With 7 bases removed from V and 0 bases from J, the gap between germline ends came to 10 bases. This CDR3 has 13 residues. The CDR3 loop is CASNGGYSYEQYF. In nucleotides, the CDR3 is TGTGCCAGCAACGGGGGATACTCCTACGAGCAGTACTTC.

The chain uses TRBV19 and TRBJ2-7; 8 bases agree with TRBD1. The CDR3 has 18 residues. The J segment lost 1 base and the V segment lost 8 bases, leaving 19 bases of the junction unmatched. Germline lookup yields CDR1 LNHDA and CDR2 SQIVND (reference sequence). The CDR3 DNA sequence: TGTGCCAGTCTCACCGAGGACAGGGAGTCGGGACGATCCTACGAGCAGTACTTC. It is translated as CASLTEDRESGRSYEQYF.

This clone was seen a single time. The chain carries TRBV11-3 and TRBJ1-3; 7 bases agree with TRBD1. V shed 4 bases, J shed 0 bases, and the junction held 6 bases outside the gene matches. Germline values: CDR1 SGHNT, CDR2 YENEEA. The CDR3 runs to 16 residues. Here the CDR3 DNA reads TGTGCCAGCAGCTCGACCTGGACAGGCTCTGGAAACACCATATATTTT. Translation: CASSSTWTGSGNTIYF. The full variable domain, with the rest looked up from reference TRBV11-3 and TRBJ1-3, is EAGVVQSPRYKIIEKKQPVAFWCNPISGHNTLYWYLQNLGQGPELLIRYENEEAVDDSQLPKDRFSAERLKGVDSTLKIQPAELGDSAVYLCASSSTWTGSGNTIYFGEGSWLTVV.

As concerns this clone: An end of the junction differs from the germline gene, which may be a read error. The V gene is TRBV30, the J gene TRBJ1-6; the match to TRBD1 covers 8 bases. CDR3 length equals 17 residues. The germline gives CDR1 GTSNPN, CDR2 SVGIG (reference sequence). The CDR3 sequence is CASSAQGARSYNSPLHF. The CDR3 nucleotides are TGTGCCTCGAGTGCCCAGGGGGCCCGCTCCTATAATTCACCCCTCCACTTT. The full variable domain, rest sourced from reference TRBV30 and TRBJ1-6, is SQTIHQWPATLVQPVGSPLSLECTVEGTSNPNLYWYRQAAGRGLQLLFYSVGIGQISSEVPQNLSASRPQDRQFILSSKKLLLSDSGFYLCASSAQGARSYNSPLHFGNGTRLTVT.

This CDR3 reads CASSSGLAGGQETQYF. CDR3 DNA sequence: TGTGCCAGCAGCTCGGGACTAGCGGGAGGGCAGGAGACCCAGTACTTC. The rearrangement links TRBV7-2 to TRBJ2-5; 16 bases fit TRBD2. The length of the CDR3 is 16 residues. Germline lookup yields CDR1 SGHTA and CDR2 FQGNSA. Trimming took 4 bases from V and 5 from J; bases not matched to a gene: 4.

The chain carries TRBV21-1 and TRBJ1-2. TRBV21-1 corresponds to a pseudogene. There are 15 residues in the CDR3. CDR3 DNA sequence: TGTGCCAGCAGCAAACTAGAGGTGGGGGGCTATGGCTACACCTTC. Translation: CASSKLEVGGYGYTF.

This chain uses TRBV7-2 with TRBJ1-2, with D perhaps TRBD1 (6 bases). Between the trimmed V and J ends, which lost 1 base and 5 bases, there was a span of 11 bases. The CDR3 runs to 14 residues. Germline V CDR1 and CDR2: SGHTA, FQGNSA. The CDR3, as DNA: TGTGCCAGCAGCTTAGGTCGTCAGGGGTATGGCTACACCTTC. Translation: CASSLGRQGYGYTF.

V gene TRBV13 combines with J gene TRBJ2-7, with TRBD2 matching over 13 bases. The CDR3 is 15 residues long. The junction had 7 bases not matched to a gene; V was cut back by 5 bases and J by 6 bases. Germline CDR1 and CDR2: PRHDT and FYEKMQ (reference sequence). CDR3 in amino acids: CASSRRGLAGREQYF. CDR3 nucleotide sequence: TGTGCCAGCAGCCGAAGGGGACTAGCGGGACGCGAGCAGTACTTC.

The V and J genes are TRBV3-1 (or the pseudogene TRBV3-2) and TRBJ1-2, with TRBD1 identical over 7 bases. This CDR3 region has 15 residues. The V and J ends lost 4 bases and 8 bases, in that order; junction bases with no gene match: 13. CDR1 and CDR2 (germline): LGHDT, YNNKEL (reference sequence). CDR3 nucleotides: TGTGCCAGCAGCCCTTCCCAAACAGGGGTGGGCGGCTACACCTTC. It is translated as CASSPSQTGVGGYTF.

The chain carries TRBV27 and TRBJ2-5; TRBD2 matches at 8 bases. CDR1 is MNHEY and CDR2 is SMNVEV in the germline V gene (reference sequence). The CDR3 covers 17 residues. Trimming removed 2 bases from V and 4 bases from J; junction bases left unmatched: 12. The chain's CDR3 is CASSLRGGGWRGETQYF. CDR3 in DNA: TGTGCCAGCAGTTTAAGGGGCGGGGGGTGGAGGGGAGAGACCCAGTACTTC.

CDR3 protein: CASSPGGATSHGYTF. DNA of the CDR3: TGTGCCAGCAGCCCGGGCGGGGCCACGTCCCATGGCTACACCTTC. This rearrangement joins TRBV14 to TRBJ1-2; a possible D gene is TRBD1 (5 bases). CDR1 and CDR2 from the germline V gene are SGHDN and FVKESK. V was clipped by 4 bases and J by 6 bases, with 18 bases between them. The CDR3 extends over 15 amino acids.

The CDR3 nucleotides read TGTGCCATCAGTCCTCGGGACAGCATGAACGAGCAGTACTTC. Its protein is CAISPRDSMNEQYF. The rearrangement joins TRBV10-3 to TRBJ2-7; 7 bases map to TRBD1. CDR3 length: 14 residues. V lost 5 bases to trimming and J lost 5 bases; unmatched junction nucleotides: 9. Germline V lookup: CDR1 ENHRY, CDR2 SYGVKD.

The chain links TRBV12-5 to TRBJ1-5; TRBD1 might be the D (5 bases). This CDR3 spans 16 amino acids. Trimming removed 1 base at V and 0 bases at J, with 10 bases between. Germline V CDR1 and CDR2: LGHNT, FRNRAP. Here the CDR3 DNA reads TGTGCTAGTGGTTTGGCTGAAGGGGTTAGCAATCAGCCCCAGCATTTT. This encodes CASGLAEGVSNQPQHF. Looking up the rest from reference TRBV12-5 and TRBJ1-5 gives the full variable domain: DARVTQTPRHKVTEMGQEVTMRCQPILGHNTVFWYRQTMMQGLELLAYFRNRAPLDDSGMPKDRFSAEMPDATLATLKIQPSEPRDSAVYFCASGLAEGVSNQPQHFGDGTRLSIL.

This clone was detected only once. The gene calls are TRBV6-1 and TRBJ1-5, with D unclear. Between the trimmed V and J ends, which lost 6 bases and 8 bases, there was a span of 14 bases. Germline assignment: CDR1 MNHNS and CDR2 SASEGT. There are 13 residues in the CDR3. The DNA for the CDR3 is TGTGCCAGCAGCATCGACCAGGTAGAGCCCCAGCATTTT. Translating it yields CASSIDQVEPQHF.

The chain uses TRBV7-2 and TRBJ2-1; 8 bases fit TRBD2. Germline lookup yields CDR1 SGHTA and CDR2 FQGNSA. This CDR3 has 15 amino acids. After removal of 2 bases from V and 4 bases from J, the junction contained 4 bases not matched to a gene. The CDR3 loop reads CASSLSAGVYNEQFF. DNA for the CDR3: TGTGCCAGCAGCTTATCAGCGGGAGTATACAATGAGCAGTTCTTC.

The V gene is TRBV3-1 (or the pseudogene TRBV3-2), the J gene TRBJ1-6; no definite D call. V was shortened by 3 bases and J by 8 bases, with 5 bases between the two germline ends. Germline values: CDR1 LGHDT, CDR2 YNNKEL (reference sequence). This CDR3 comprises 12 residues. The CDR3 sequence: CASSHRDSPLHF. The CDR3 DNA reads as TGTGCCAGCAGCCACCGTGATTCACCCCTCCACTTT.